Listed here are 31 T cell receptor beta chains from one sample, sequenced in a study of OX40 agonist ivuxolimab in advanced cancers. Library preparation used the immunoSEQ multiplex PCR assay. TCRdb limited this immuneACCESS table to in-frame rearrangements with V and J called. A share of clones is missing; checked studies link under half to unresolved V genes, and the rest is unexplained. Recorded for this sample are around 80,000 clones; roughly 90% of them occurred a single time. Of the sample, around 0.19% is held by the ten largest clones. The sample here was CD4+ or CD8+ T cells sorted from blood, taken in a trial of the OX40 agonist ivuxolimab. The receptors shown here come from an adult with an advanced solid tumor such as melanoma, head and neck, liver or kidney cancer.

CDR3 loop: CASSVESYNSPLHF. In nucleotides, the CDR3 is TGTGCCAGCAGCGTAGAATCCTATAATTCACCCCTCCACTTT. The chain has TRBV9 and TRBJ1-6; D ambiguous. This CDR3 contains 14 residues. CDR1 and CDR2 (germline): SGDLS, YYNGEE. V gave up 0 bases and J gave up 1 base, with 2 bases separating them.

V gene TRBV29-1 combines with J gene TRBJ2-7, with D possibly TRBD1 on 5 matching bases. The CDR3 totals 12 residues. Looked up from germline, CDR1 is SQVTM and CDR2 is ANQGSEA. V lost 6 bases, J lost 9 bases, and 18 bases lay in between. CDR3 nucleotide sequence: TGCAGCGTCCGACTTGGTGGGGCTGGGCAGTACTTC. It is translated as CSVRLGGAGQYF.

CDR3 sequence (DNA): TGTGCCAGCAGTGGTCCGACAGGGACCAATTCACCCCTCCACTTT. Translation: CASSGPTGTNSPLHF. This chain joins TRBV6-1 and TRBJ1-6, with 7 bases matching TRBD1. V lost 4 bases and J lost 7; bases outside the gene matches: 7. CDR1 and CDR2 (germline): MNHNS, SASEGT. The length of the CDR3 is 15 residues.

The V call is TRBV19, the J call TRBJ1-5; D uncertain. Germline loops: CDR1 LNHDA, CDR2 SQIVND (reference sequence). The CDR3 has 13 amino acids. V dropped 0 bases and J dropped 6 bases, with 6 bases sitting between them. CDR3: CASSIEGSQPQHF. CDR3 DNA sequence: TGTGCCAGTAGTATAGAGGGTTCTCAGCCCCAGCATTTT.

This chain uses TRBV5-1 with TRBJ2-3; D remains unclear. Germline V gene data show CDR1 as SGHRS and CDR2 as YFSETQ. The CDR3 contains 12 residues. Trimming left V 1 base short and J 3 bases short, with 3 bases between. The CDR3 bases are TGCGCCAGCAGCTTGAGAACAGATACGCAGTATTTT. Translating gives CASSLRTDTQYF.

The genes are TRBV7-9 and TRBJ2-3; 11 bases align to TRBD2. Trimming cost V 1 base and J 1 base; bases outside gene matches: 7. CDR3 size: 18 residues. CDR1 and CDR2 (germline): SEHNR, FQNEAQ (reference sequence). CDR3 region: CASSLGGTSGARTDTQYF. The CDR3 region has the DNA TGTGCCAGCAGCTTAGGTGGGACTAGCGGAGCCCGCACAGATACGCAGTATTTT. The full variable domain, rest sourced from reference TRBV7-9 and TRBJ2-3, is DTGVSQNPRHKITKRGQNVTFRCDPISEHNRLYWYRQTLGQGPEFLTYFQNEAQLEKSRLLSDRFSAERPKGSFSTLEIQRTEQGDSAMYLCASSLGGTSGARTDTQYFGPGTRLTVL.

The chain joins TRBV5-4 to TRBJ1-1; the match to TRBD1 covers 9 bases. Germline CDR1 SGHNT, CDR2 YYREEE (reference sequence). Trimming at V came to 0 bases and at J to 5 bases, leaving 2 bases not matched to a gene. The CDR3 loop spans 14 amino acids. The CDR3: CASSLDRGQTEAFF. CDR3 DNA sequence: TGTGCCAGCAGCTTGGACAGGGGGCAAACTGAAGCTTTCTTT.

The CDR3 bases are TGCAGCGTTGAAGAGATGACAGGCTACACCGGGGAGCTGTTTTTT. Amino acid sequence: CSVEEMTGYTGELFF. V and J are TRBV29-1 and TRBJ2-2, with TRBD1 as a possible D gene (6 bases). With 0 bases removed from V and 3 bases from J, the gap between germline ends came to 11 bases. Germline V CDR1 and CDR2: SQVTM, ANQGSEA. This CDR3 has 15 amino acids.

The chain links TRBV5-1 to TRBJ2-7; no reliable D call. Germline lookup yields CDR1 SGHRS and CDR2 YFSETQ. This CDR3 is built from 16 residues. V lost 2 bases to trimming and J lost 0 bases, with 15 bases between them. The CDR3 region is CASSLYRADNSYEQYF. CDR3 bases: TGCGCCAGCAGCTTATATCGGGCCGATAACTCCTACGAGCAGTACTTC. The whole variable domain, filled in from reference TRBV5-1 and TRBJ2-7, reads KAGVTQTPRYLIKTRGQQVTLSCSPISGHRSVSWYQQTPGQGLQFLFEYFSETQRNKGNFPGRFSGRQFSNSRSEMNVSTLELGDSALYLCASSLYRADNSYEQYFGPGTRLTVT.

This chain joins TRBV15 and TRBJ1-6, with D tentatively TRBD1 (6 bases). Germline assignment: CDR1 LNHNV and CDR2 YYDKDF (reference sequence). Trimming stripped 7 bases from V and 7 bases from J, with 11 bases between. This CDR3 is 13 amino acids long. The DNA of the CDR3 is TGTGCCACCACTTCAGACAGGAATTCACCCCTCCACTTT. Amino acids: CATTSDRNSPLHF.

Details on this clone: At one of its ends the junction is not consistent with the germline gene, which may arise from a read error. The V call is TRBV5-1, the J call TRBJ2-5, with no clear D. CDR1 is SGHRS and CDR2 is YFSETQ in the germline V gene. This CDR3 has 13 residues. CDR3 coding DNA: TGCGCCAGCCGCTTCCGGACCGAAGAGACCCAGTACTTC. As protein: CASRFRTEETQYF.

The V and J genes are TRBV10-2 and TRBJ2-5, with D perhaps matching TRBD1 or TRBD2 (5 bases each). The ends were cut back, 7 bases at V and 0 bases at J, with 15 bases in the middle. The CDR3 extends over 15 amino acids. Germline V CDR1 and CDR2: WSHSY, SAAADI. CDR3 coding DNA: TGCGCCAGCACACTGCGCCGGGACGACCAAGAGACCCAGTACTTC. Its protein is CASTLRRDDQETQYF.

V gene TRBV18 combines with J gene TRBJ2-7, with 12 bases identical to TRBD2. The CDR3 loop spans 16 amino acids. Germline assignment: CDR1 KGHSH and CDR2 LQKENI. The junction had 12 bases not matched to a gene; V was cut back by 3 bases and J by 9 bases. CDR3 DNA sequence: TGTGCCAGCTCACCCCGCGTTCTAGCGGGAGGGCGAGGGCAGTACTTC. It encodes CASSPRVLAGGRGQYF.

This clone was observed a single time. The V call is TRBV6-4, the J call TRBJ2-2; 11 nucleotides line up with TRBD2. V dropped 4 bases and J dropped 1; count of bases not matched to a gene: 2. In germline, CDR1 is MRHNA, CDR2 SNTAGT. This CDR3 is 16 amino acids long. CDR3 bases: TGTGCCAGCAGTGGGGGACTAGCGGAGAACACCGGGGAGCTGTTTTTT. This sequence encodes CASSGGLAENTGELFF.

The V and J genes are TRBV11-2 and TRBJ2-5; D gene ambiguous. Per the germline V gene, CDR1 is SGHAT and CDR2 is FQNNGV. V was pared by 0 bases and J by 3 bases, with 11 bases between. The CDR3 spans 15 residues. This CDR3 reads CASSLDRGSKETQYF. In DNA, the CDR3 is TGTGCCAGCAGCTTAGATCGTGGCTCAAAAGAGACCCAGTACTTC.

This sequence joins TRBV4-1 and TRBJ2-3; D gene unclear. Germline CDR1 reads MGHRA; CDR2 reads YSYEKL. V shed 0 bases and J shed 7 bases, with 11 bases lying between them. The CDR3 covers 14 residues. CDR3 coding DNA: TGCGCCAGCAGCCAAGAGTGGGCACACAATACGCAGTATTTT. It is translated as CASSQEWAHNTQYF.

In its sample, this clone was seen once. The J gene is TRBJ2-5, the V gene TRBV28, with unresolved D. The V and J ends lost 5 bases and 0 bases respectively, with 19 bases between them. The germline gives CDR1 MDHEN, CDR2 SYDVKM. CDR3 size: 17 residues. CDR3 sequence reads: CASSLLSGLKYQETQYF. DNA of the CDR3: TGTGCCAGCAGTCTCCTCTCAGGCCTCAAGTACCAAGAGACCCAGTACTTC. Complete variable domain (other parts from reference TRBV28 and TRBJ2-5): DVKVTQSSRYLVKRTGEKVFLECVQDMDHENMFWYRQDPGLGLRLIYFSYDVKMKEKGDIPEGYSVSREKKERFSLILESASTNQTSMYLCASSLLSGLKYQETQYFGPGTRLLVL.

This clone was detected only a few times. The chain has TRBV5-1 and TRBJ2-7; D could derive from TRBD1 or TRBD2 (6 bases each). The CDR3 consists of 14 residues. Germline V gene sequence: CDR1 SGHRS, CDR2 YFSETQ. V lost 3 bases, J lost 5 bases, and 15 bases lay in between. The CDR3 DNA reads TGCGCCAGCAGCTGGCAAGGGGGAGGTAACGAGCAGTACTTC. Translation gives CASSWQGGGNEQYF. The full variable domain, completed using reference TRBV5-1 and TRBJ2-7, is KAGVTQTPRYLIKTRGQQVTLSCSPISGHRSVSWYQQTPGQGLQFLFEYFSETQRNKGNFPGRFSGRQFSNSRSEMNVSTLELGDSALYLCASSWQGGGNEQYFGPGTRLTVT.

This sequence joins TRBV5-1 and TRBJ2-1; TRBD1 agrees at 8 bases. There are 15 residues in the CDR3. J was trimmed by 7 bases and V by 0 bases; bases with no gene match: 6. CDR1 is SGHRS and CDR2 is YFSETQ in the germline V gene. The chain's CDR3 is CASSLGQGANNEQFF. The CDR3 nucleotides read TGCGCCAGCAGCTTGGGCCAGGGGGCAAATAATGAGCAGTTCTTC.

The chain links TRBV15 to TRBJ1-1; D is unresolved. Germline V gene data show CDR1 as LNHNV and CDR2 as YYDKDF (reference sequence). There are 15 residues in the CDR3. V lost 1 base, J lost 1 base, and 10 bases lay in between. DNA of the CDR3: TGTGCCACCAGCAGAGTAGTATTTTCGAACACTGAAGCTTTCTTT. Its translation: CATSRVVFSNTEAFF. Full variable domain (missing parts from reference TRBV15 and TRBJ1-1): DAMVIQNPRYQVTQFGKPVTLSCSQTLNHNVMYWYQQKSSQAPKLLFHYYDKDFNNEADTPDNFQSRRPNTSFCFLDIRSPGLGDTAMYLCATSRVVFSNTEAFFGQGTRLTVV.

This chain joins TRBV4-1 and TRBJ2-3; no clear D. Trimming cost V 1 base and J 4 bases, with 3 bases left between them. This CDR3 spans 12 amino acids. The germline V gene encodes CDR1 MGHRA and CDR2 YSYEKL. In DNA form, the CDR3 reads TGCGCCAGCAGCCAAGGAGCAGATACGCAGTATTTT. Amino acids: CASSQGADTQYF.

This chain uses TRBV27 with TRBJ2-3, with TRBD2 identical over 7 bases. The CDR3 loop spans 16 amino acids. V dropped 1 base and J dropped 3; count of bases not matched to a gene: 7. Germline lookup yields CDR1 MNHEY and CDR2 SMNVEV (reference sequence). The CDR3 DNA reads as TGTGCCAGCAGTTTATATGGCGGGAGTAGGACAGATACGCAGTATTTT. Residues: CASSLYGGSRTDTQYF.

This clone was observed a handful of times. The chain carries TRBV7-2 and TRBJ2-3, with unresolved D. V dropped 6 bases and J dropped 8 bases, with 18 bases sitting between them. Germline V lookup: CDR1 SGHTA, CDR2 FQGNSA. CDR3 size: 14 residues. CDR3: CASSSPGLGRTQYF. The DNA for the CDR3 is TGTGCCAGCAGTTCGCCCGGCTTAGGTCGTACGCAGTATTTT.

This rearrangement joins TRBV5-1 to TRBJ1-1; D gene uncertain. This CDR3 is 13 amino acids long. Germline lookup yields CDR1 SGHRS and CDR2 YFSETQ. V dropped 5 bases and J dropped 1 base, with 9 bases sitting between them. The CDR3 DNA sequence: TGCGCCAGCAGACCCGCAAAGAACACTGAAGCTTTCTTT. Its translation is CASRPAKNTEAFF.

In this sample, this clone turned up once. V gene TRBV2 combines with J gene TRBJ1-5; D unclear. Germline CDR1 is SNHLY and CDR2 is FYNNEI. Trimming removed 6 bases from V and 9 bases from J, with 18 bases in between. The CDR3 is 14 residues long. CDR3 residues: CASREGGGLSPQHF. In DNA form, the CDR3 reads TGTGCCAGCAGGGAGGGAGGCGGCCTATCGCCCCAGCATTTT. Full variable domain (remainder filled in from reference TRBV2 and TRBJ1-5): EPEVTQTPSHQVTQMGQEVILRCVPISNHLYFYWYRQILGQKVEFLVSFYNNEISEKSEIFDDQFSVERPDGSNFTLKIRSTKLEDSAMYFCASREGGGLSPQHFGDGTRLSIL.

The chain combines TRBV4-1 with TRBJ1-1; D is uncertain. This CDR3 is built from 13 residues. The V and J ends lost 2 bases and 3 bases respectively, with 7 bases between them. Germline loops: CDR1 MGHRA, CDR2 YSYEKL. The CDR3 is CASSQQTYTEAFF. In DNA, the CDR3 is TGCGCCAGCAGCCAACAAACTTACACTGAAGCTTTCTTT.

This sequence joins TRBV7-3 and TRBJ1-6; D is unresolved. In germline, CDR1 is SGHTA, CDR2 FQGTGA. Trimming shortened V by 5 bases and J by 11 bases, and 13 bases separated the two germline ends. The CDR3 length is 13 residues. CDR3 nucleotides: TGTGCCAGCAGCATGACAAAGTCTACACCCCTCCACTTT. This codes for CASSMTKSTPLHF.

CDR3 sequence reads: CASSLATAYGYTF. The CDR3 region has the DNA TGCGCCAGCAGCTTGGCGACAGCTTATGGCTACACCTTC. The rearrangement links TRBV5-1 to TRBJ1-2; possibly TRBD1 for D (5 bases). This CDR3 is 13 amino acids long. CDR1 SGHRS and CDR2 YFSETQ come from the germline V gene. With 0 bases removed from V and 5 bases from J, the gap between germline ends came to 8 bases.

This rearrangement joins TRBV19 to TRBJ2-1; no clear D. CDR3 length: 13 amino acids. Trimming removed 4 bases at V and 6 bases at J, with 10 bases between. From germline, CDR1 is LNHDA and CDR2 SQIVND (reference sequence). The CDR3 DNA reads TGTGCCAGTAGTACCCCTCCCAGCAATGAGCAGTTCTTC. This gives the protein CASSTPPSNEQFF.

This chain links TRBV13 with TRBJ2-1; 13 bases match TRBD2. V lost 0 bases, J lost 9 bases, and 5 bases stayed unmatched. Germline V gene data show CDR1 as PRHDT and CDR2 as FYEKMQ (reference sequence). The CDR3 is made up of 16 amino acids. CDR3: CASSLGMGLAGSEQFF. In DNA form, the CDR3 reads TGTGCCAGCAGCTTAGGGATGGGACTAGCGGGAAGTGAGCAGTTCTTC.

This clone was counted only a few times. The chain joins TRBV7-9 to TRBJ1-5; D is ambiguous. V was shortened by 3 bases and J by 7 bases, with 7 bases between the two germline ends. This CDR3 spans 12 amino acids. Germline V lookup: CDR1 SEHNR, CDR2 FQNEAQ (reference sequence). The CDR3 loop reads CASSFGNQPQHF. The CDR3 DNA sequence: TGTGCCAGCAGCTTTGGGAACCAGCCCCAGCATTTT.